This T cell receptor beta chain is drawn from a study of blood T cells in healthy people across ages. Overall study: Per two T cells, template switching captured roughly one barcoded beta molecule.

A second PCR of roughly 7 to 11 cycles used a sample-barcoded 5' primer and a J-beta primer mix. A single record per CDR3 protein comes from TCRdb applying MiXCR to the 5' RACE reads. Of 800,000 or so distinct CDR3 sequences in the sample, 20% to 25% were seen once. A word on this clonotype: At one boundary the junction diverges from the germline segment, which might be a read error.

The CDR3 consists of 15 residues. Germline V gene sequence: CDR1 SNHLY, CDR2 FYNNEI. A further study also used this sample, focusing on T cells of mothers and their children.

The V and J genes are TRBV2 and TRBJ2-1; perhaps TRBD2 as D (5 bases). The receptor comes from a boy between 10 and 17 years old in good health. The sample taken for sequencing was blood. This chain's CDR3 is CASSEGSATYNEQFF. Written as DNA, the CDR3 is TGTGCCAGCAGCGAAGGGAGTGCTACCTACAATGAGCAGTTCTTC.